Listed here are 8 T cell receptor beta chains from one sample, sequenced in a study of molecular identifiers for immune sequencing clone quantification. MiXCR, applied by TCRdb to the PCR reads, yields one record per CDR3 protein. The sample includes 70,000 to 95,000 distinct CDR3 sequences, around 20% seen only once; the top ten take 0.7% to 0.95%. Material for sequencing was naive CD8+ T cells from blood, with Jurkat cell RNA spiked in. Subset of the sample: FACS-sorted CD8+CD4-CCR7+CD45RA+ naive T cells. The receptors derive from a human donor in good health. Some libraries in this study had Jurkat cell RNA spiked in.

Ten or more counts support this clonotype. The chain employs TRBV9 and TRBJ1-3; the D is unclear. The length of the CDR3 is 15 residues. Germline V gene lookup returns CDR1 SGDLS and CDR2 YYNGEE. Trimming shortened V by 4 bases and J by 0 bases, and 11 bases separated the two germline ends. This CDR3 reads CASSRASSSGNTIYF. Here the CDR3 DNA reads TGTGCCAGCAGCCGGGCTTCCAGCTCTGGAAACACCATATATTTT.

This clonotype was picked up many times. The V call is TRBV3-1, the J call TRBJ2-7, with D possibly called TRBD1 or TRBD2 (5 bases each). V was trimmed by 5 bases and J by 3 bases, leaving 14 bases between them. This CDR3 spans 14 amino acids. Germline V gene lookup returns CDR1 LGHDT and CDR2 YNNKEL (reference sequence). The CDR3 DNA reads TGTGCCAGCAGCGACGGGACGGCATTCTACGAGCAGTACTTC. This sequence encodes CASSDGTAFYEQYF.

The V call is TRBV27, the J call TRBJ2-7, with 7 nucleotides matching TRBD1. The V gene's germline CDR1 is MNHEY and CDR2 SMNVEV (reference sequence). V lost 5 bases to trimming and J lost 0 bases; unmatched junction nucleotides: 10. The CDR3 covers 16 residues. CDR3 in DNA: TGTGCCAGCAGTCTCCTGACAGGGCCCAGCTCCTACGAGCAGTACTTC. Its protein product is CASSLLTGPSSYEQYF.

This clonotype was seen at least ten times. DNA for the CDR3: TGCGCCAGCAGTGAAGCGGGGGGGCCTCCAGATACGCAGTATTTT. As protein: CASSEAGGPPDTQYF. This chain links TRBV10-2 with TRBJ2-3; 10 bases align to TRBD2. J was trimmed by 4 bases and V by 3 bases; bases with no gene match: 4. This CDR3 is 15 amino acids long. Germline-derived CDR1 and CDR2 are WSHSY and SAAADI.

Points on this clonotype: This may come from a read error, since a much larger clone is one base off. The genes are TRBV5-1 and TRBJ2-5; 12 nucleotides agree with TRBD2. This CDR3 contains 17 residues. From germline, CDR1 is SGHRS and CDR2 YFSETQ. The J segment lost 5 bases and the V segment lost 2 bases, leaving 10 bases of the junction unmatched. The CDR3 region has the DNA TGCGCCAGCAGCTTAATCCCGGGACTAGCGGGCGACGAGACCCAGTACTTC. It translates to CASSLIPGLAGDETQYF.

This clonotype was found many times. The CDR3 protein is CASSAPGKTEAFF. As DNA, the CDR3 is TGTGCCAGCAGTGCGCCAGGGAAAACTGAAGCTTTCTTT. The chain recombines TRBV2 with TRBJ1-1; a possible D gene is TRBD1 (5 bases). V lost 4 bases and J 5 bases, leaving 11 bases between the germline ends. This CDR3 region has 13 residues. CDR1 and CDR2 (germline): SNHLY, FYNNEI.

There are many counts of this clonotype. The V and J genes are TRBV15 and TRBJ2-5; 8 nucleotides match TRBD1. The length of the CDR3 is 15 residues. The V gene's germline CDR1 is LNHNV and CDR2 YYDKDF (reference sequence). V shed 3 bases, J shed 5 bases, and the junction held 8 bases outside the gene matches. The CDR3 loop is CATSSPGQDSETQYF. CDR3 nucleotides: TGTGCCACCAGCAGCCCGGGACAGGACTCGGAGACCCAGTACTTC. Together with reference TRBV15 and TRBJ2-5, the CDR3 gives the full variable domain: DAMVIQNPRYQVTQFGKPVTLSCSQTLNHNVMYWYQQKSSQAPKLLFHYYDKDFNNEADTPDNFQSRRPNTSFCFLDIRSPGLGDTAMYLCATSSPGQDSETQYFGPGTRLLVL.

In DNA form, the CDR3 reads TGTGCCAGCAGTTATCCGCCGACGTTCGATACCTACACCGGGGAGCTGTTTTTT. This translates into CASSYPPTFDTYTGELFF. The chain joins TRBV6-9 to TRBJ2-2; unclear D gene. This CDR3 comprises 18 residues. The V gene's germline CDR1 is MNHGY and CDR2 SVAAGI. V lost 2 bases to trimming and J lost 3 bases, with 19 bases between them.